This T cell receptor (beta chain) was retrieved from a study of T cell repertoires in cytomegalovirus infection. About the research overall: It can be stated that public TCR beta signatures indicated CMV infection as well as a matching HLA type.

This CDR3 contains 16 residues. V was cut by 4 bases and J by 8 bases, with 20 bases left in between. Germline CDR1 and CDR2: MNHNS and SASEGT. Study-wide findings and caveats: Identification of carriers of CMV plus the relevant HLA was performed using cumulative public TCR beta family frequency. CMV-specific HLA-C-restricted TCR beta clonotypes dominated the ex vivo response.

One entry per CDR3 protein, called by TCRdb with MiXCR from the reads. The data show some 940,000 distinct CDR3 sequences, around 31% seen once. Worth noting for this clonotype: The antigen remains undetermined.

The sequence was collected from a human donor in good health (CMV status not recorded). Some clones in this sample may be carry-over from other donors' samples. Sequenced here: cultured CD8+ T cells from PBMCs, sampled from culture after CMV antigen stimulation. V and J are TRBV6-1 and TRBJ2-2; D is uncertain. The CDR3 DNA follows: TGTGCCAGCAGTGTGGAAGGACCGTCTCTCTTTGGGGAGCTGTTTTTT. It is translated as CASSVEGPSLFGELFF.